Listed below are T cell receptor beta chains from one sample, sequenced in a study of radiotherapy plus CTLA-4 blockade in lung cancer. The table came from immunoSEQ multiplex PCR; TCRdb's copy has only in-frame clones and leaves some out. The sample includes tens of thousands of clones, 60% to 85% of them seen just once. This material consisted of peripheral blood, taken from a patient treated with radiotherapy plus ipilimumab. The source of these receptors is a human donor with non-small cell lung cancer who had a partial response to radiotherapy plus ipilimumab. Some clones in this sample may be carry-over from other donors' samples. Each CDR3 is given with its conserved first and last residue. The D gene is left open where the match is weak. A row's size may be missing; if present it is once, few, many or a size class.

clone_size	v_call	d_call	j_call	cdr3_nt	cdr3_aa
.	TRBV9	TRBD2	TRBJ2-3	TGTGCCAGCAGCGCAACCCTAGCGGGGCACACAGATACGCAGTATTTT	CASSATLAGHTDTQYF
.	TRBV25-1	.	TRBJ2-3	TGTGCCAGCAGTGAATCGGCACAGTCCACAGATACGCAGTATTTT	CASSESAQSTDTQYF
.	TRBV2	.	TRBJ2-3	TGTGCCAGCAGTCGCCTCGTCCCGGGGTTCACAGATACGCAGTATTTT	CASSRLVPGFTDTQYF
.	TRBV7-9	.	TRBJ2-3	TGTGCCAGCAGCCGGGGGGATACGCAGTATTTT	CASSRGDTQYF
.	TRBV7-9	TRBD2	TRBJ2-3	TGTGCCAGCAGCTTAGATCGGACTAGCGGGGGGAGCACAGATACGCAGTATTTT	CASSLDRTSGGSTDTQYF
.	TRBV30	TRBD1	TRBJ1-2	TGTGCCTGGAGTAGGAGACAGGGGATAGGTGGCTACACCTTC	CAWSRRQGIGGYTF
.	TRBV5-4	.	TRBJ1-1	TGTGCCAGCAGCTCTCCCTTGGGGGGGTTGGAGACTGAAGCTTTCTTT	CASSSPLGGLETEAFF
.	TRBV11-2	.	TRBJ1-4	TGTGCCAGCAGCCATACGGGAAGGCCTGAAAAACTGTTTTTT	CASSHTGRPEKLFF
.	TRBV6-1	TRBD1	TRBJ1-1	TGTGCCAGCAGTTCCTCGGGACGGGACAGTGAAGCTTTCTTT	CASSSSGRDSEAFF
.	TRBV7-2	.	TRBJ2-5	TGTGCCAGCAGCCAAACTAGCTTAAGCCGATACTTC	CASSQTSLSRYF
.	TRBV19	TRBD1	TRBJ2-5	TGTGCCAGTAGTATAGATCCCAGGGACAGGGGTCAGTACTTC	CASSIDPRDRGQYF
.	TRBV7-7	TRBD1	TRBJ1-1	TGTGCCAGCAGTCCCGGGACAGGGCCTGAAGCTTTCTTT	CASSPGTGPEAFF
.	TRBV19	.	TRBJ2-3	TGTGCCAGTAGTATAGAACTACAGGGTTATGATACGCAGTATTTT	CASSIELQGYDTQYF
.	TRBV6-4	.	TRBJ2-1	TGTGCCAGCAGTCCTACAGAGGAGGGATACAATGAGCAGTTCTTC	CASSPTEEGYNEQFF
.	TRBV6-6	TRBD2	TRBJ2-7	TGTGCCAGCAGGTCCTGGGCGGGGGGGCCCTACGAGCAGTACTTC	CASRSWAGGPYEQYF
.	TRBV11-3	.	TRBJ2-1	TGTGCCAGCAGCGTAGCAGGTACCTCTCCCTCGAGGGACAATGAGCAGTTCTTC	CASSVAGTSPSRDNEQFF
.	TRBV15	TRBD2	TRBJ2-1	TGTGCCACCAGCAGAGATACGGGGACTAGCGGGGACAATGAGCAGTTCTTC	CATSRDTGTSGDNEQFF
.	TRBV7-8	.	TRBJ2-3	TGTGCCAGCAGCTTACAAGGGGCGGACACAGATACGCAGTATTTT	CASSLQGADTDTQYF
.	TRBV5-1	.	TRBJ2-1	TGCGCCAGCAGCCTGTTACTAGCCGCCAATGAGCAGTTCTTC	CASSLLLAANEQFF
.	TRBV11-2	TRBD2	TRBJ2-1	TGTGCCAGCAGCTTATTTTGGCGGGGGGAGAGCTCCTACAATGAGCAGTTCTTC	CASSLFWRGESSYNEQFF
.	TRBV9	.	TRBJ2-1	TGTGCCAGCAGCGTAGGTCTCCCGTGGGAGAATGAGCAGTTCTTC	CASSVGLPWENEQFF
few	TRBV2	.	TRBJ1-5	TGTGCCAGCAGTGAATTGTCAGGGAGGGATCAGCCCCAGCATTTT	CASSELSGRDQPQHF
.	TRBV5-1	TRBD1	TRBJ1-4	TGCGCCAGCAGCTGGTCAGGGGGTAATGAAAAACTGTTTTTT	CASSWSGGNEKLFF
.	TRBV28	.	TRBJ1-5	TGTGCCAGCAGTTTCGAGATTAGCAATCAGCCCCAGCATTTT	CASSFEISNQPQHF
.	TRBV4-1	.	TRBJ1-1	TGCGCCAGCAGTCACTTACAGGTCAACACTGAAGCTTTCTTT	CASSHLQVNTEAFF
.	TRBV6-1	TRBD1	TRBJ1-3	TGTGCCAGCACCGAGGGACAGGGGATCGGTAACACCATATATTTT	CASTEGQGIGNTIYF
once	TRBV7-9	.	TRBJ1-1	TGTGCCAGCAGCTTAGAGGGGGACACTGAAGCTTTCTTT	CASSLEGDTEAFF
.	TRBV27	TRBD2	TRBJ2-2	TGTGCCAGCAGCTCCGAGGTAGCGGGAGGTGAGTTAGGCGGGGAGCTGTTTTTT	CASSSEVAGGELGGELFF
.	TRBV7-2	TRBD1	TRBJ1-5	TGTGCCAGCAGCGGTGGGACAGGGTCAGGTCAGCCCCAGCATTTT	CASSGGTGSGQPQHF
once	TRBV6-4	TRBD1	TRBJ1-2	TGTGCCAGCAGTGATCATTCGACAGGGAAAGGGCGTCGGTGGACCTTC	CASSDHSTGKGRRWTF
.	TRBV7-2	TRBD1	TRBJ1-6	TGTGCCAGCAGCTTCCTCCCCCCGAGACAGGGTGGTATGGGTTCACCCCTCCACTTT	CASSFLPPRQGGMGSPLHF
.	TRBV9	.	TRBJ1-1	TGTGCCAGCAGCGTAGTCGGGACAAATGAAGCTTTCTTT	CASSVVGTNEAFF
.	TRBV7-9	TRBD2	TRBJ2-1	TGTGCCAGCAGCCCCAGCCGGGCGGGAGATGACAATGAGCAGTTCTTC	CASSPSRAGDDNEQFF
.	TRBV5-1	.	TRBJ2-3	TGCGCCAGCAGCTTGGGTGGGCCCCTCACAGATACGCAGTATTTT	CASSLGGPLTDTQYF
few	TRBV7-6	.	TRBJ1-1	TGTGCCAGCAGCCTCACAGGGTACACTGAAGCTTTCTTT	CASSLTGYTEAFF
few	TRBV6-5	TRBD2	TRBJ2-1	TGTGCCAGCAGTGAACTAGCGCTCAATGAGCAGTTCTTC	CASSELALNEQFF
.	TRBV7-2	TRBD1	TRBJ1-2	TGTGCCAGCAGTCCCCGTCCCGGGACAGGGCACTATGGCTACACCTTC	CASSPRPGTGHYGYTF
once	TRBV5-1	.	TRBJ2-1	TGCGCCAGTCGGGGAGAAGGTAATGAGCAGTTCTTC	CASRGEGNEQFF
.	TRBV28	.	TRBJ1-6	TGTGCCAGCAGTTTATCAGGGTACCCCAAGGATTCACCCCTCCACTTT	CASSLSGYPKDSPLHF
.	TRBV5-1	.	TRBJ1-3	TGCGCCAGCAGCATTGGAGCGGGGGATGGAAACACCATATATTTT	CASSIGAGDGNTIYF
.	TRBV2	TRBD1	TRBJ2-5	TGTGCCAGCAGGGGGGACAGCGAGACCCAGTACTTC	CASRGDSETQYF
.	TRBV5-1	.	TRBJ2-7	TGCGCCAGCAGCCTCGGGACTCGTGCGGTCGAGCAGTACTTC	CASSLGTRAVEQYF
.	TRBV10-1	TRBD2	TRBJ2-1	TGCGCCAGCAGTAAACCGGGACTAGCGCGGAATGAGCAGTTCTTC	CASSKPGLARNEQFF
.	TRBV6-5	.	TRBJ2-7	TGTGCCAGTAACTCCTACGAGCAGTACTTC	CASNSYEQYF
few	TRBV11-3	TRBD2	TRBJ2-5	TGTGCCAGCAGTTTCCCCGTAGCGGGGGGACAAGAGACCCAGTACTTC	CASSFPVAGGQETQYF
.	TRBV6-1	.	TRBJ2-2	TGTGCCAGCAGTGTTACGGGAGTGGGGACCGGGGAGCTGTTTTTT	CASSVTGVGTGELFF
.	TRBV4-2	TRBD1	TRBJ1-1	TGTGCCAGCAGCCCCCGGCAGGGGGCCCAGAACACTGAAGCTTTCTTT	CASSPRQGAQNTEAFF